The T cell receptor beta chain under discussion was sequenced for a study of metastatic and nonmetastatic thyroid tumors. As for the study in general: From malignant and benign thyroid patients, repertoires in blood and in tumor or nodule tissue were compared. General study results and limits: TCR beta diversity was reportedly significantly higher in malignant thyroid tumors than benign nodules, in blood and tumor.

A few counts support this clone. The antigen remains undetermined. The CDR3 totals 17 residues. Germline lookup yields CDR1 MNHEY and CDR2 SMNVEV (reference sequence). Trimming cost V 5 bases and J 5 bases; bases outside gene matches: 15. Original handling: Between-group CDR3 differences, defined by clinicopathological status, yielded a distant-metastasis classifier for papillary thyroid cancer. TCRdb re-clonotyped the PCR reads through MiXCR. TCRdb's processing, not the authors', yielded these V and J calls. Of some 60,000 clones detected, 25% to 35% appear once; the ten largest clones hold around a sixth. Before thyroid surgery, none of the patients had received any treatment.

This receptor was taken from a female donor with papillary thyroid cancer or a benign thyroid nodule (not recorded which). Some clones in this sample may be carry-over from other donors' samples. The chain links TRBV27 to TRBJ2-1, with 7 bases aligning to TRBD2. Sequencing was done on a sample of blood. CDR3 nucleotides: TGTGCCAGCAGTCCGGGGTCCGGGCTAGCGGAGGACAATGAGCAGTTCTTC. Amino acid sequence: CASSPGSGLAEDNEQFF.